This T cell receptor beta chain was captured by sequencing in a study of early T cells in non-severe SARS-CoV-2 infection. Attachment of unique molecular identifiers was made to individual cDNA molecules. A single record per CDR3 protein comes from TCRdb applying MiXCR to the 5' RACE reads. The repertoire holds around 60,000 distinct CDR3 sequences, with about an eighth as singletons. The sequencing input was whole blood. The receptor's source is an adult who was a healthcare worker with PCR-confirmed SARS-CoV-2 infection or an uninfected control (not recorded which).

The CDR3 DNA reads as TGTGCCAGCAGCTTAAGTAGCCAGAATGAGCAGTTCTTC. This sequence encodes CASSLSSQNEQFF. The V call is TRBV7-6, the J call TRBJ2-1; D uncertain. The CDR3 has 13 residues. From germline, CDR1 is SGHVS and CDR2 FNYEAQ. V was cut by 2 bases and J by 7 bases, with 9 bases left in between.